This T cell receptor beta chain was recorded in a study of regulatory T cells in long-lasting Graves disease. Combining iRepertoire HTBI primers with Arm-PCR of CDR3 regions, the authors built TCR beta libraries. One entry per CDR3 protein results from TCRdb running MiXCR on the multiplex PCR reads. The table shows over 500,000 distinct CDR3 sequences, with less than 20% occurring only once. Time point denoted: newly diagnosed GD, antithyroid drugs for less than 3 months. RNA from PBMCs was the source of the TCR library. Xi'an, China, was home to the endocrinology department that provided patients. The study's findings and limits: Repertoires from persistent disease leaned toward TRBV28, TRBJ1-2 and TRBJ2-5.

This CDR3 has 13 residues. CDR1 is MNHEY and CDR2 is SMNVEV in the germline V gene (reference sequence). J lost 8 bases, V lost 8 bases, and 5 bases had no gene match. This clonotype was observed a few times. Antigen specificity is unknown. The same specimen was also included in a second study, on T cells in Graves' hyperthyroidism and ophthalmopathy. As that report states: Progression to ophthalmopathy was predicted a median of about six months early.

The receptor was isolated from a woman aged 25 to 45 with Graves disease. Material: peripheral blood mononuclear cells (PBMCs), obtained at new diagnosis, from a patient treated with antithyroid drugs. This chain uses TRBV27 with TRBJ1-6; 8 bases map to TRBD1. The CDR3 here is CASGDRGYSPLHF. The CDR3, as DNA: TGTGCCAGCGGAGACAGGGGATATTCACCCCTCCACTTT.